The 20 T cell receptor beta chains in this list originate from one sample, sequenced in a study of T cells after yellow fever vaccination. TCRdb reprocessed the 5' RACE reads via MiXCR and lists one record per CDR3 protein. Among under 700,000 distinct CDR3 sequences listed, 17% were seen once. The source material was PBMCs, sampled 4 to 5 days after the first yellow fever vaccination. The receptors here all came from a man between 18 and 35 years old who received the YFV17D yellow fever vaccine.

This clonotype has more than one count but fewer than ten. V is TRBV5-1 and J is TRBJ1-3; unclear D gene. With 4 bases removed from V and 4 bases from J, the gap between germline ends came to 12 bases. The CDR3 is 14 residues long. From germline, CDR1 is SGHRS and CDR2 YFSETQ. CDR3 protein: CASSEQTGGNTIYF. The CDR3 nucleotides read TGCGCCAGCAGCGAACAGACGGGGGGAAACACCATATATTTT.

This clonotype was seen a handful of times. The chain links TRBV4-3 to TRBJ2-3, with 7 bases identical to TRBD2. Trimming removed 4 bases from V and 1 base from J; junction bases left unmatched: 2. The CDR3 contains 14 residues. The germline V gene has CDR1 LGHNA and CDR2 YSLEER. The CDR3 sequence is CASSRDYGTDTQYF. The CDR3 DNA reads TGCGCCAGCAGCCGGGACTATGGCACAGATACGCAGTATTTT.

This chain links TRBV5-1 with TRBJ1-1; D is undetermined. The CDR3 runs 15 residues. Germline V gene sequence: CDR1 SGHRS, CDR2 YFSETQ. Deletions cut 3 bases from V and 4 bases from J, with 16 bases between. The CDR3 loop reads CASSWYFLGSTEAFF. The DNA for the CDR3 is TGCGCCAGCAGCTGGTACTTCTTGGGGAGCACTGAAGCTTTCTTT.

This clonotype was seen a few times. Here the CDR3 reads CSVEDTSYEQYV. CDR3 bases: TGCAGCGTTGAAGATACCAGTTACGAGCAGTACGTC. The rearrangement joins TRBV29-1 to TRBJ2-7, with no clear D. The CDR3 contains 12 residues. V was clipped by 0 bases and J by 4 bases, with 7 bases between them. Germline V gives CDR1 SQVTM, CDR2 ANQGSEA.

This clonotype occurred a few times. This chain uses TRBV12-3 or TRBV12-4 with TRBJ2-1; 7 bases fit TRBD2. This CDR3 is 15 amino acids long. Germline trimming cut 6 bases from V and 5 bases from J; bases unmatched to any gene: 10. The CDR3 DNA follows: TGTGCCAGCAGCCCCTCAGTAGGACTAGACAATGAGCAGTTCTTC. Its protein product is CASSPSVGLDNEQFF.

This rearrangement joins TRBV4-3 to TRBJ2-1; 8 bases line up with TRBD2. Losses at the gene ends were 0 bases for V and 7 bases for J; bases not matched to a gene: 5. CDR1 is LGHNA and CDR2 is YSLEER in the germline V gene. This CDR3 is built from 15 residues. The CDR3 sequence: CASSQELAEWNEQFF. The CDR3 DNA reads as TGCGCCAGCAGCCAAGAACTAGCGGAGTGGAATGAGCAGTTCTTC.

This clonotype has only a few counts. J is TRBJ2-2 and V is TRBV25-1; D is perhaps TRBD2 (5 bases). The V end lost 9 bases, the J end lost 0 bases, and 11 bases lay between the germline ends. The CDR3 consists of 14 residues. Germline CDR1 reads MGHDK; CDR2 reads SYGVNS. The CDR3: CASSIGANTGELFF. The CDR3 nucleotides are TGTGCCAGTAGTATCGGGGCGAACACCGGGGAGCTGTTTTTT.

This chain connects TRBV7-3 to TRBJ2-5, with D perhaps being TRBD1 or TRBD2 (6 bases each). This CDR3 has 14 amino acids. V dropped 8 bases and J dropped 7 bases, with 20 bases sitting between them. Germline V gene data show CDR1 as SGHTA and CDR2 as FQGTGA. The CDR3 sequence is CASATRPGARTQYF. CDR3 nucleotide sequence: TGTGCCAGCGCCACGCGGCCGGGGGCTAGGACCCAGTACTTC.

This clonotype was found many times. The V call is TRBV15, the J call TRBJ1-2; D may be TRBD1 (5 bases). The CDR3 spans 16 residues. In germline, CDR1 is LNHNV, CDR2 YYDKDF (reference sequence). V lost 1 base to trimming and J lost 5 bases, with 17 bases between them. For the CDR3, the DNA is TGTGCCACCAGCAGAGGAGACCTCGACAGCCCTTATGGCTACACCTTC. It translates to CATSRGDLDSPYGYTF.

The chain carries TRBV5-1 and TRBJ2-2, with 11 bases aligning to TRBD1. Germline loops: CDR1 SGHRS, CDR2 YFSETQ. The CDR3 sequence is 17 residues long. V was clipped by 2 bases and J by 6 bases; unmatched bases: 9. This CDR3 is CASSLGPGQGAPGELFF. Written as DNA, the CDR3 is TGCGCCAGCAGCTTAGGACCAGGACAGGGGGCCCCCGGGGAGCTGTTTTTT. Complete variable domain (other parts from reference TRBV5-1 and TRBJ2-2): KAGVTQTPRYLIKTRGQQVTLSCSPISGHRSVSWYQQTPGQGLQFLFEYFSETQRNKGNFPGRFSGRQFSNSRSEMNVSTLELGDSALYLCASSLGPGQGAPGELFFGEGSRLTVL.

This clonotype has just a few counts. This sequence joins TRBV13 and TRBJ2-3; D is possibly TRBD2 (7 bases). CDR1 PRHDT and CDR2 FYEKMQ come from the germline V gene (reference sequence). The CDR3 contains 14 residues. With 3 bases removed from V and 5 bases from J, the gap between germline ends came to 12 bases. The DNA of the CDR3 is TGTGCCAGCAGCTTGAGGGGGGGAATAGATACGCAGTATTTT. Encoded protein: CASSLRGGIDTQYF.

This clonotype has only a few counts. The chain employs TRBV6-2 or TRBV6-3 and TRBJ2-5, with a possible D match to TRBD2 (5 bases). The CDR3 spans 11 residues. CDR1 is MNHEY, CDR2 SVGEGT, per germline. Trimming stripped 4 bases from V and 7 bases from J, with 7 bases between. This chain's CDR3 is CASSFRGTQYF. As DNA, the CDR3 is TGTGCCAGCAGTTTTCGGGGGACCCAGTACTTC.

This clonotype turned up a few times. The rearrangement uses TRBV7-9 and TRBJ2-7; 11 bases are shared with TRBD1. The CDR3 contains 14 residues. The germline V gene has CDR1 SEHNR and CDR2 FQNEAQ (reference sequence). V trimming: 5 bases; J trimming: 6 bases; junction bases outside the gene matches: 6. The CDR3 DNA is TGTGCCAGCAGCCTTACCGGGACAGGGGGCGAGCAGTACTTC. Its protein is CASSLTGTGGEQYF.

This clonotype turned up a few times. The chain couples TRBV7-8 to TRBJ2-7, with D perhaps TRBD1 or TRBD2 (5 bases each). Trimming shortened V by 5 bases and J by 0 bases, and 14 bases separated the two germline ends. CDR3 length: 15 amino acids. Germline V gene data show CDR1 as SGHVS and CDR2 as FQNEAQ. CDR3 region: CASSHIPGPSYEQYF. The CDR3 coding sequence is TGTGCCAGCAGCCATATCCCGGGACCCTCCTACGAGCAGTACTTC.

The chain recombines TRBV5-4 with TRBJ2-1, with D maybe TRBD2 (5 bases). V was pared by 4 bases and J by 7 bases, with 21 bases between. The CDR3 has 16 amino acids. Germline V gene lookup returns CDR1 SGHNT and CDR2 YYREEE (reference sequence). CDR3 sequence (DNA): TGTGCCAGCAGCCCGACCTTTAGCGTGAGCCATAATGAGCAGTTCTTC. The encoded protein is CASSPTFSVSHNEQFF.

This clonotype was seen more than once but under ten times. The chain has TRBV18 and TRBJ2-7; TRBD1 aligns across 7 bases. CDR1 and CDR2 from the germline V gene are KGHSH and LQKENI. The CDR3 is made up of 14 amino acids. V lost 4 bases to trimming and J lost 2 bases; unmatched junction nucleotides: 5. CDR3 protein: CASSLGTDAYEQYV. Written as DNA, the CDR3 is TGTGCCAGCTCACTCGGGACAGACGCCTACGAGCAGTACGTC.

The CDR3 region is CASSYLDREGKLFF. CDR3 nucleotide sequence: TGTGCCAGCAGTTACTTGGACAGGGAGGGAAAACTGTTTTTT. V gene TRBV6-5 combines with J gene TRBJ1-4; TRBD1 agrees at 8 bases. In germline, CDR1 is MNHEY, CDR2 SVGAGI. The junction had 5 bases not matched to a gene; V was cut back by 1 base and J by 10 bases. There are 14 residues in the CDR3.

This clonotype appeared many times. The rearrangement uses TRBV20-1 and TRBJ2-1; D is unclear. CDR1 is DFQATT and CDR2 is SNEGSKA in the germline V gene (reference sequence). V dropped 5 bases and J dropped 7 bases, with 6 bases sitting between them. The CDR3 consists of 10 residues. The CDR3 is CSARLNEQFF. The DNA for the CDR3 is TGCAGTGCTCGGTTGAATGAGCAGTTCTTC.

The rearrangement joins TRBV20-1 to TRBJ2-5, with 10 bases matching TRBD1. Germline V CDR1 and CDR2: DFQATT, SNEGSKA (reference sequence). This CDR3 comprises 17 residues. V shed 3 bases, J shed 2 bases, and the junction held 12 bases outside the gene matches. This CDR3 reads CSASPPTGTGVQETQYF. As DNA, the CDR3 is TGCAGTGCTAGTCCCCCAACCGGGACAGGGGTACAAGAGACCCAGTACTTC.

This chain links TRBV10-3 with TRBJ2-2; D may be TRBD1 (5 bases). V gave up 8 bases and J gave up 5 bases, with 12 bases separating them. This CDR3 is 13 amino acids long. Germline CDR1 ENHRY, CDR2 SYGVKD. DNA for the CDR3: TGTGCCATCCGTACAGGATTGACCGGGGAGCTGTTTTTT. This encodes CAIRTGLTGELFF.